This TCR beta chain was retrieved from a study of spatial heterogeneity in lung cancer. This clonotype was seen many times. Antigen specificity is unknown. General study results and limits: Tumors with more nonsynonymous mutations had more expanded intratumoral alpha and beta TCRs.

TCRdb independently ran MiXCR on the 5' RACE reads; one entry per CDR3 protein. The sample yields about 100,000 distinct CDR3 sequences, 3.5% to 5% seen once. Time point meaning: sample taken at primary tumor resection. The donors comprised 70 to 85 untreated early-stage non-small cell lung cancer patients. CDR3 length equals 14 residues. Trimming took off 4 bases at V and 1 base at J, with 8 bases between the two ends. Germline-derived CDR1 and CDR2 are LGHDT and YNNKEL (reference sequence). Sequenced here: lung tumor tissue, sampled at surgery. The TCR sequence derives from a male donor with early-stage non-small cell lung cancer. The gene calls are TRBV3-1 and TRBJ2-1; D gene unclear. This chain's CDR3 is CASSPSGSYNEQFF. In DNA, the CDR3 is TGTGCCAGCAGCCCTTCTGGGTCCTACAATGAGCAGTTCTTC.